The 15 T cell receptor beta chains below come from one sample, sequenced in a study of metastatic and nonmetastatic thyroid tumors. MiXCR re-clonotyped the PCR reads for TCRdb. The table records 25,000 to 30,000 clones, about 26% of them present only once. There were no patients who had received any treatment before thyroid surgery. Specimen: blood. The receptors were sampled from a female donor with papillary thyroid cancer or a benign thyroid nodule (not recorded which). Some clones in this sample may be carry-over from other donors' samples.

This clone was recorded many times. V and J are TRBV2 and TRBJ1-4; D call uncertain. The CDR3 totals 14 residues. Germline V gives CDR1 SNHLY, CDR2 FYNNEI. Trimming removed 1 base at V and 6 bases at J, with 9 bases between. Here the CDR3 reads CASSEEGLDEKLFF. The CDR3 coding sequence is TGTGCCAGCAGTGAAGAGGGTTTGGATGAAAAACTGTTTTTT.

This clone is medium-sized by share. The chain is built from TRBV10-3 and TRBJ2-1; 10 nucleotides agree with TRBD2. The J segment lost 5 bases and the V segment lost 6 bases, leaving 4 bases of the junction unmatched. The CDR3 length is 14 residues. Per germline, CDR1 ENHRY and CDR2 SYGVKD. The CDR3 protein is CAIRKAGGNNEQFF. The CDR3 DNA follows: TGTGCCATCAGAAAAGCGGGAGGGAACAATGAGCAGTTCTTC.

About this clone: The germline gene is not matched at one end of the junction; a read error may be the cause. The gene calls are TRBV5-4 and TRBJ1-6; 7 bases match TRBD1. This CDR3 has 18 residues. Germline V gene lookup returns CDR1 SGHNT and CDR2 YYREEE (reference sequence). CDR3 region: CSSSLDGDRVDLSSPLHF. CDR3 coding DNA: TGTTCCAGCAGCTTGGATGGGGACAGAGTGGATTTGTCTTCACCCCTCCACTTT. Drawing the rest from reference TRBV5-4 and TRBJ1-6, the complete variable domain is ETGVTQSPTHLIKTRGQQVTLRCSSQSGHNTVSWYQQALGQGPQFIFQYYREEENGRGNFPPRFSGLQFPNYSSELNVNALELDDSALYLCSSSLDGDRVDLSSPLHFGNGTRLTVT.

This clone has more than one count but fewer than ten. The junction departs from germline at one end; a sequencing error may be responsible. V is TRBV12-3 or TRBV12-4 and J is TRBJ1-1; D uncertain. The CDR3 length is 15 residues. CDR3: CASILRVGWDTEAFF. CDR3 coding DNA: TGTGCCAGCATTTTACGAGTGGGGTGGGACACTGAAGCTTTCTTT.

As for this clone: Sequence at one end of the junction differs from germline and may be a read error. The chain recombines TRBV28 with TRBJ2-2; D is perhaps TRBD1 (7 bases). The CDR3 loop spans 17 amino acids. Germline V gene sequence: CDR1 MDHEN, CDR2 SYDVKM. CDR3 residues: CASILGGTEGLVGELFF. CDR3 in DNA: TGTGCCAGCATTTTAGGGGGGACAGAGGGCTTGGTCGGCGAGCTGTTTTTT. The full variable domain, rest sourced from reference TRBV28 and TRBJ2-2, is DVKVTQSSRYLVKRTGEKVFLECVQDMDHENMFWYRQDPGLGLRLIYFSYDVKMKEKGDIPEGYSVSREKKERFSLILESASTNQTSMYLCASILGGTEGLVGELFFGEGSRLTVL.

The chain joins TRBV2 to TRBJ2-3; D call uncertain. Trimming left V 8 bases short and J 0 bases short, with 15 bases between. The germline CDR1 and CDR2 sequences are SNHLY and FYNNEI. The CDR3 loop spans 15 amino acids. CDR3 sequence (DNA): TGTGCCAGCGGGCAGTGGACGGCTAGCACAGATACGCAGTATTTT. It is translated as CASGQWTASTDTQYF.

Regarding this clone: An end of the junction does not agree with germline; a read error may underlie this. V usage is TRBV5-1 and J usage is TRBJ2-3, with 7 bases lining up with TRBD2. Germline CDR1 SGHRS, CDR2 YFSETQ. The CDR3 loop spans 15 amino acids. This CDR3 is CASSFRPSGADTHYF. The DNA of the CDR3 is TGCGCCAGCAGCTTTAGACCCAGCGGGGCAGATACGCATTATTTT.

The chain carries TRBV5-5 and TRBJ1-5; 11 bases agree with TRBD1. V lost 3 bases, J lost 5 bases, and 1 base stayed unmatched. CDR1 is SGHKS and CDR2 is YYEKEE in the germline V gene (reference sequence). The CDR3 totals 14 residues. CDR3 sequence reads: CASSWTGGDQPQHF. The CDR3 nucleotides read TGTGCCAGCAGCTGGACAGGGGGCGATCAGCCCCAGCATTTT.

The sample holds a few counts of this clone. The chain has TRBV20-1 and TRBJ2-1; D unclear. Germline values: CDR1 DFQATT, CDR2 SNEGSKA (reference sequence). This CDR3 has 14 residues. Deletions cut 5 bases from V and 6 bases from J, with 17 bases between. CDR3 loop: CSASRSDGFNEQFF. CDR3 coding DNA: TGCAGTGCTTCCCGTAGTGATGGTTTCAATGAGCAGTTCTTC.

The sample holds a few counts of this clone. This rearrangement joins TRBV20-1 to TRBJ2-1; 12 nucleotides line up with TRBD2. The CDR3 extends over 19 amino acids. J lost 4 bases, V lost 6 bases, and 19 bases had no gene match. The germline V gene encodes CDR1 DFQATT and CDR2 SNEGSKA (reference sequence). The chain's CDR3 is CSALGGLAGSYLTYNEQFF. The CDR3 DNA reads as TGCAGTGCCCTAGGCGGACTAGCGGGATCTTACTTAACATACAATGAGCAGTTCTTC.

With regard to this clone: A junction boundary mismatches the germline segment, possibly from a read error. The J gene is TRBJ2-6, the V gene TRBV11-1; TRBD2 might be the D (5 bases). The CDR3 has 16 residues. CDR1 is SGHAT, CDR2 FQDESV, per germline (reference sequence). In nucleotides, the CDR3 is TGTGCCAGCAGCTTAGCACAGCGGTCTGGGTCCAACGTCCTGACTTTC. Translated: CASSLAQRSGSNVLTF.

The rearrangement links TRBV28 to TRBJ1-2, with 9 bases identical to TRBD1. The germline V gene encodes CDR1 MDHEN and CDR2 SYDVKM. V shed 11 bases and J 13 bases; nucleotides not matched to a gene: 14. CDR3 length equals 12 residues. CDR3 nucleotide sequence: TGTGCCGGCATCCCTCCCACGGACAGGGGCACCTTC. It specifies CAGIPPTDRGTF.

In its sample, this clone was seen many times. V is TRBV3-1 and J is TRBJ2-5, with TRBD2 identical over 11 bases. Per the germline V gene, CDR1 is LGHDT and CDR2 is YNNKEL (reference sequence). The CDR3 has 17 amino acids. J lost 0 bases, V lost 0 bases, and 3 bases had no gene match. The CDR3 region has the DNA TGTGCCAGCAGCCAAGATCGACTAGCGGGGCACCAAGAGACCCAGTACTTC. This gives the protein CASSQDRLAGHQETQYF.

In the case of this clone: Since a much larger clone is just one base distant, this may be a read error. The chain has TRBV5-6 and TRBJ2-5; no reliable D call. The CDR3 contains 11 residues. The V end lost 2 bases, the J end lost 5 bases, and 4 bases lay between the germline ends. Germline CDR1 reads SGHDT; CDR2 reads YYEEEE. The CDR3 spells CASSFRETQYF. The CDR3 coding sequence is TGTGCCAGCAGCTTTAGGGAGACCCAGTACTTC.

The rearrangement uses TRBV7-8 and TRBJ2-7; D not certain. From germline, CDR1 is SGHVS and CDR2 FQNEAQ. The CDR3 sequence is 15 residues long. The V gene lost 6 bases and the J gene lost 0 bases, with 15 bases spanning the gap. CDR3 sequence (DNA): TGTGCCAGCAGTTTGAGTGACGCGGCCTCCTACGAGCAGTACTTC. This gives the protein CASSLSDAASYEQYF.